The 31 T cell receptor beta chains below were found in one sample sequenced in a study of blood T cells in healthy people across ages. Primed by a sample-barcoded 5' primer and a J-beta primer mix, a second PCR proceeded for 7 to 11 cycles. TCRdb itself ran the 5' RACE reads through MiXCR, one entry per CDR3 protein. Of fewer than 950,000 distinct CDR3 sequences in the sample, roughly 53% were seen once. Sequenced material: blood. These receptors came from a man at least 80 years old in good health.

This clonotype was seen a few times. The gene calls are TRBV5-1 and TRBJ2-3, with unresolved D. CDR3 length: 17 residues. The germline CDR1 and CDR2 sequences are SGHRS and YFSETQ. With 0 bases removed from V and 2 bases from J, the gap between germline ends came to 16 bases. The CDR3 protein is CASSLGRDAKFTDTQYF. CDR3 nucleotide sequence: TGCGCCAGCAGCTTGGGGAGAGACGCGAAATTCACAGATACGCAGTATTTT.

The J gene is TRBJ2-7, the V gene TRBV10-3, with D perhaps given as TRBD1 or TRBD2 (5 bases each). Near its end, the DNA agrees better with TRBJ2-5, so the J call may be wrong. Germline CDR1 is ENHRY and CDR2 is SYGVKD. This CDR3 contains 14 residues. CDR3 DNA sequence: TGTGCCATCAGCCAGGACACGGGACCAGAGACCCAGTACTTC. Translating gives CAISQDTGPETQYF.

V gene TRBV18 combines with J gene TRBJ2-7, with 16 nucleotides matching TRBD2. The J segment lost 1 base and the V segment lost 2 bases, leaving 2 bases of the junction unmatched. Germline V gene lookup returns CDR1 KGHSH and CDR2 LQKENI. The CDR3 extends over 17 amino acids. CDR3 protein: CASSPTGLAGGSYEQYF. CDR3 sequence (DNA): TGTGCCAGCTCACCAACGGGACTAGCGGGAGGGTCCTACGAGCAGTACTTC.

This chain joins TRBV5-1 and TRBJ2-5, with 8 positions matching TRBD1. The V and J ends lost 4 bases and 11 bases, in that order; junction bases with no gene match: 16. The CDR3 runs to 15 residues. The germline V gene has CDR1 SGHRS and CDR2 YFSETQ. The CDR3 loop is CASSPGQGSGYGQYF. CDR3 DNA sequence: TGCGCCAGCAGCCCAGGACAGGGATCGGGTTACGGGCAGTACTTC.

The rearrangement joins TRBV6-6 to TRBJ1-2; 7 nucleotides line up with TRBD1. Germline V gene sequence: CDR1 MNHNY, CDR2 SVGAGI (reference sequence). The CDR3 has 14 residues. Trimming cost V 7 bases and J 1 base; bases outside gene matches: 6. CDR3 in amino acids: CASTKQGINYGYTF. The DNA of the CDR3 is TGTGCCAGCACCAAACAGGGGATTAACTATGGCTACACCTTC.

This sequence joins TRBV12-3 or TRBV12-4 and TRBJ2-5; D gene uncertain. The DNA matches TRBJ2-7 better at its end, which makes the J call doubtful. The CDR3 runs to 15 residues. In DNA, the CDR3 is TGTGCCAGCAGCAAACAGCCTTCTCTCCTTCACGAGCAGTACTTC. Protein sequence: CASSKQPSLLHEQYF.

This clonotype was seen only a few times. V and J are TRBV20-1 and TRBJ2-3; 10 positions agree with TRBD1. Germline CDR1 reads DFQATT; CDR2 reads SNEGSKA (reference sequence). J was trimmed by 5 bases and V by 0 bases; bases with no gene match: 8. This CDR3 is 16 amino acids long. The CDR3 sequence: CSAREVGTGAIDTQYF. Here the CDR3 DNA reads TGCAGTGCTAGAGAAGTGGGGACAGGGGCTATAGATACGCAGTATTTT.

This clonotype came up many times. The chain joins TRBV24-1 to TRBJ2-1; 8 bases line up with TRBD1. CDR1 and CDR2 (germline): KGHDR, SFDVKD. There are 14 residues in the CDR3. The V segment lost 3 bases and the J segment 8 bases; nucleotides outside the gene matches: 5. The CDR3 reads CATSDPGQAHEQFF. In DNA, the CDR3 is TGTGCCACCAGTGATCCGGGACAGGCCCATGAGCAGTTCTTC.

This chain uses TRBV4-2 with TRBJ1-5; no reliable D call. The germline V gene encodes CDR1 LGHNA and CDR2 YNFKEQ. This CDR3 has 13 residues. The germline V and J ends were trimmed by 5 bases and 7 bases, with 12 bases remaining between them. In DNA, the CDR3 is TGTGCCAGCAGCGAAGGACTGGGGCAGCCCCAGCATTTT. It translates to CASSEGLGQPQHF.

The sample holds a few counts of this clonotype. The chain recombines TRBV9 with TRBJ2-5; tentatively, D is TRBD2 (6 bases). The J call is uncertain, as TRBJ2-7 better fits the DNA end. CDR1 and CDR2 from the germline V gene are SGDLS and YYNGEE. The CDR3 loop spans 15 amino acids. This CDR3 is CASSVGGGVPYEQYF. DNA of the CDR3: TGTGCCAGCAGCGTAGGGGGCGGGGTCCCCTACGAGCAGTACTTC.

The chain recombines TRBV3-1 with TRBJ1-1; maybe TRBD1 (5 bases). Trimming shortened V by 7 bases and J by 1 base, and 10 bases separated the two germline ends. The length of the CDR3 is 13 residues. Germline V gene data show CDR1 as LGHDT and CDR2 as YNNKEL (reference sequence). This CDR3 reads CASNPRGNTEAFF. CDR3 DNA: TGTGCCAGCAACCCGAGGGGGAACACTGAAGCTTTCTTT.

The rearrangement uses TRBV28 and TRBJ2-3, with 11 bases aligning to TRBD2. With V trimmed by 5 bases and J by 14 bases, 12 bases remained unmatched. The CDR3 spans 14 residues. Germline V gives CDR1 MDHEN, CDR2 SYDVKM. In nucleotides, the CDR3 is TGTGCCAGCAGTCTTGGACTAGCGGGCCGGGGTGCGTATTTT. This encodes CASSLGLAGRGAYF. Complete variable domain (other parts from reference TRBV28 and TRBJ2-3): DVKVTQSSRYLVKRTGEKVFLECVQDMDHENMFWYRQDPGLGLRLIYFSYDVKMKEKGDIPEGYSVSREKKERFSLILESASTNQTSMYLCASSLGLAGRGAYFGPGTRLTVL.

The gene calls are TRBV6-1 and TRBJ2-1; TRBD2 agrees at 9 bases. The CDR3 extends over 16 amino acids. Germline CDR1 and CDR2: MNHNS and SASEGT. Losses at the gene ends were 4 bases for V and 6 bases for J; bases not matched to a gene: 10. The chain's CDR3 is CASSGGGAGGSNEQFF. The CDR3 DNA sequence: TGTGCCAGCAGTGGCGGGGGAGCGGGGGGAAGCAATGAGCAGTTCTTC.

This clonotype showed up just a few times. The chain employs TRBV29-1 and TRBJ2-5, with 14 positions matching TRBD2. The CDR3 is 17 amino acids. Trimming removed 3 bases from V and 5 bases from J; junction bases left unmatched: 11. Germline CDR1 reads SQVTM; CDR2 reads ANQGSEA. The CDR3 sequence is CSVDPSGTSGSIETQYF. In nucleotides, the CDR3 is TGCAGCGTTGACCCATCCGGGACTAGCGGGAGTATTGAGACCCAGTACTTC.

Turning to this clonotype: With a much larger clone just one base away, this may be a read error. This chain joins TRBV6-5 and TRBJ2-7; D is possibly TRBD1 or TRBD2 (5 bases each). This CDR3 region has 12 residues. Germline-derived CDR1 and CDR2 are MNHEY and SVGAGI. CDR3 nucleotide sequence: TGTGCCGGCAGGGACGCCGTGTACGAGCAGTACTTC. Residues: CAGRDAVYEQYF.

The rearrangement joins TRBV11-2 to TRBJ2-7, with TRBD1 matching 7 bases. Germline V lookup: CDR1 SGHAT, CDR2 FQNNGV. The CDR3 spans 18 residues. After removal of 4 bases from V and 3 bases from J, the junction contained 18 bases not matched to a gene. The CDR3 loop reads CASSYRDSPYPSHYEQYF. The CDR3 DNA is TGTGCCAGCAGCTACCGGGACAGCCCATATCCTTCTCACTACGAGCAGTACTTC.

This chain joins TRBV7-2 and TRBJ2-3; 9 bases match TRBD2. The germline V gene encodes CDR1 SGHTA and CDR2 FQGNSA. This CDR3 contains 19 residues. The ends lost 1 base at V and 5 bases at J; junction bases unmatched: 16. Here the CDR3 reads CASSLGWGLAGGPGDTQYF. As DNA, the CDR3 is TGTGCCAGCAGCTTAGGATGGGGTTTGGCGGGAGGGCCCGGAGATACGCAGTATTTT.

The J gene is TRBJ2-1, the V gene TRBV20-1, with TRBD2 identical over 13 bases. CDR1 is DFQATT, CDR2 SNEGSKA, per germline (reference sequence). The CDR3 length is 15 residues. The V gene end was trimmed by 3 bases and the J gene end by 3 bases; junction bases not matched to a gene: 2. CDR3 loop: CSARGLAGNYNEQFF. The CDR3 DNA sequence: TGCAGTGCTAGGGGACTAGCGGGAAACTACAATGAGCAGTTCTTC.

The rearrangement uses TRBV20-1 and TRBJ1-2; TRBD1 aligns across 11 bases. CDR3 length equals 13 residues. The junction had 2 bases not matched to a gene; V was cut back by 0 bases and J by 8 bases. Germline CDR1 reads DFQATT; CDR2 reads SNEGSKA (reference sequence). CDR3: CSARDRTGGGYTF. CDR3 in DNA: TGCAGTGCTAGAGATCGGACAGGGGGCGGCTACACCTTC.

The chain carries TRBV3-1 and TRBJ2-1; D tentatively fits TRBD1 or TRBD2 (6 bases each). The length of the CDR3 is 15 residues. Per the germline V gene, CDR1 is LGHDT and CDR2 is YNNKEL (reference sequence). Trimming pared 4 bases from V and 7 bases from J, leaving 17 bases between. Here the CDR3 DNA reads TGTGCCAGCAGCCCGCCGGGGGCTAGCCCTAATGAGCAGTTCTTC. This codes for CASSPPGASPNEQFF.

The gene calls are TRBV6-5 and TRBJ2-7, with D possibly being TRBD1 (6 bases). Per the germline V gene, CDR1 is MNHEY and CDR2 is SVGAGI. V was pared by 0 bases and J by 2 bases, with 11 bases between. The CDR3 extends over 15 amino acids. CDR3 loop: CASSYSGAQPYEQYF. The DNA for the CDR3 is TGTGCCAGCAGTTACTCGGGGGCGCAACCCTACGAGCAGTACTTC.

This sequence joins TRBV7-8 and TRBJ1-1, with D unresolved. The CDR3 consists of 13 residues. Germline V gives CDR1 SGHVS, CDR2 FQNEAQ. Trimming removed 4 bases from V and 6 bases from J, with 12 bases in between. CDR3 amino acids: CASSYLMGAEAFF. CDR3 DNA: TGTGCCAGCAGCTACCTGATGGGCGCTGAAGCTTTCTTT. The complete variable domain, with remaining parts taken from reference TRBV7-8 and TRBJ1-1, reads GAGVSQSPRYKVAKRGQDVALRCDPISGHVSLFWYQQALGQGPEFLTYFQNEAQLDKSGLPSDRFFAERPEGSVSTLKIQRTQQEDSAVYLCASSYLMGAEAFFGQGTRLTVV.

This clonotype was seen a handful of times. The chain links TRBV29-1 to TRBJ2-3; 8 nucleotides agree with TRBD2. The germline V gene has CDR1 SQVTM and CDR2 ANQGSEA. The CDR3 spans 14 residues. The trim removed 6 bases at V and 3 bases at J, leaving 8 bases unmatched. CDR3 in DNA: TGCAGCGTCTCCGGGACTAGGGGGACAGATACGCAGTATTTT. Its protein product is CSVSGTRGTDTQYF.

This clonotype was detected only a few times. The rearrangement uses TRBV5-1 and TRBJ2-4; TRBD2 matches at 14 bases. CDR1 is SGHRS and CDR2 is YFSETQ in the germline V gene. The ends lost 4 bases at V and 6 bases at J; junction bases unmatched: 9. The CDR3 sequence is 17 residues long. The CDR3 reads CASSPPTSGRVGNIQYF. Written as DNA, the CDR3 is TGCGCCAGCAGCCCGCCGACTAGCGGGAGGGTGGGAAACATTCAGTACTTC.

The gene calls are TRBV7-8 and TRBJ2-7, with TRBD2 matching 10 bases. The assigned J gene may be wrong: the sequence end matches TRBJ2-5 better. Looked up from germline, CDR1 is SGHVS and CDR2 is FQNEAQ. This CDR3 comprises 16 residues. The CDR3 region is CASSFSASGGLETQYF. In nucleotides, the CDR3 is TGTGCCAGCAGCTTTTCGGCTAGCGGGGGTCTAGAGACCCAGTACTTC.

The chain combines TRBV18 with TRBJ1-1; D gene unclear. CDR3 length equals 13 residues. Trimming cost V 0 bases and J 6 bases, with 8 bases left between them. CDR1 and CDR2 (germline): KGHSH, LQKENI. The CDR3 nucleotides are TGTGCCAGCTCACCACCGTGGGTGGCTGAAGCTTTCTTT. It yields the protein CASSPPWVAEAFF.

The V gene is TRBV25-1, the J gene TRBJ1-3; D is ambiguous. CDR3 length equals 11 residues. V lost 8 bases and J 2 bases, leaving 4 bases between the germline ends. The germline V gene has CDR1 MGHDK and CDR2 SYGVNS. CDR3 protein: CASATGNTIYF. Written as DNA, the CDR3 is TGTGCCAGCGCAACTGGAAACACCATATATTTT.

This clonotype was counted between two and nine times. The chain carries TRBV28 and TRBJ2-5; 8 bases fit TRBD2. CDR1 and CDR2 from the germline V gene are MDHEN and SYDVKM. After removal of 4 bases from V and 2 bases from J, the junction contained 9 bases not matched to a gene. This CDR3 spans 16 amino acids. As DNA, the CDR3 is TGTGCCAGCAGTTCCCGGGGGGGGTTTGGACAAGAGACCCAGTACTTC. Its protein product is CASSSRGGFGQETQYF.

This chain uses TRBV28 with TRBJ2-7; TRBD2 matches 10 bases. The germline gives CDR1 MDHEN, CDR2 SYDVKM. V was pared by 2 bases and J by 3 bases, with 10 bases of the junction left unmatched. This CDR3 region has 17 residues. CDR3: CASSLPSSGTSVYEQYF. The CDR3 nucleotides are TGTGCCAGCAGTTTACCCTCTTCCGGGACTAGCGTCTACGAGCAGTACTTC.

This sequence joins TRBV12-3 or TRBV12-4 and TRBJ2-1, with D tentatively TRBD1 (5 bases). Judging by the DNA end, TRBJ2-7 fits better; the J call may be wrong. The CDR3 contains 16 residues. This CDR3 reads CASSAKGPYSYNEQYF. The CDR3 DNA reads as TGTGCCAGCAGTGCCAAGGGGCCCTACTCCTACAATGAGCAGTACTTC.

CDR3 sequence (DNA): TGCAGTGCTAGAGATCTCCCTACACTAGCGGGAGGGATCACAGATACGCAGTATTTT. This codes for CSARDLPTLAGGITDTQYF. This rearrangement joins TRBV20-1 to TRBJ2-3; TRBD2 aligns across 13 bases. The length of the CDR3 is 19 residues. CDR1 is DFQATT and CDR2 is SNEGSKA in the germline V gene (reference sequence). Trimming cost V 0 bases and J 2 bases; bases outside gene matches: 11.